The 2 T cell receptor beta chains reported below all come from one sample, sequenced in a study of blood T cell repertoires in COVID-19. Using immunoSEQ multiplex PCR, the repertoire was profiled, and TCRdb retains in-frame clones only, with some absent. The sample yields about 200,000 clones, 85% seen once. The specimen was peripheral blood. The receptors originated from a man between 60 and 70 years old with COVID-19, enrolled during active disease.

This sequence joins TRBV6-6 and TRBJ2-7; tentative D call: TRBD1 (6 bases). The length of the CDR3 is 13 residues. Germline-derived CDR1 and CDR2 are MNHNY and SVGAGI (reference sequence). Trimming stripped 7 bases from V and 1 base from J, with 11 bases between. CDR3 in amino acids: CASTETGSYEQYF. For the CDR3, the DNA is TGTGCCAGCACCGAGACAGGATCCTACGAGCAGTACTTC.

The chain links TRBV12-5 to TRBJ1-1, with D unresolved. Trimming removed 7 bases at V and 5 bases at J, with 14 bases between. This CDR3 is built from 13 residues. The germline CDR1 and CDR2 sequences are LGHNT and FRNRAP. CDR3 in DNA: TGTGCTAGTGTGATTGCAGGAGGTACTGAAGCTTTCTTT. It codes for CASVIAGGTEAFF. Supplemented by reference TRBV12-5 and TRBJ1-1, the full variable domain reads DARVTQTPRHKVTEMGQEVTMRCQPILGHNTVFWYRQTMMQGLELLAYFRNRAPLDDSGMPKDRFSAEMPDATLATLKIQPSEPRDSAVYFCASVIAGGTEAFFGQGTRLTVV.